The 27 T cell receptor beta chains presented below share a single source sample, sequenced in a study of long-term antiretroviral therapy in people with HIV. A v3.0 immunoSEQ assay was performed at survey level. Assay: immunoSEQ multiplex PCR; the TCRdb copy retains only in-frame clones and omits some. The sample shows roughly 50,000 clones, 84% of them seen only once. Source: unsorted PBMCs, taken 0.8 years after starting antiretroviral therapy. These receptors all stem from a woman aged 18-29 years with HIV.

This clone has just one count. The chain carries TRBV5-5 and TRBJ2-7, with TRBD2 identical over 11 bases. The CDR3 is 15 residues long. The ends lost 5 bases at V and 3 bases at J; junction bases unmatched: 7. Germline V gene data show CDR1 as SGHKS and CDR2 as YYEKEE (reference sequence). The DNA of the CDR3 is TGTGCCAGCAGACTTACTAGCGGGAGTAACTACGAGCAGTACTTC. Translation: CASRLTSGSNYEQYF.

The gene calls are TRBV2 and TRBJ1-2; D may be TRBD1 (5 bases). CDR1 is SNHLY, CDR2 FYNNEI, per germline. This CDR3 spans 16 amino acids. Trimming removed 1 base at V and 3 bases at J, with 15 bases between. CDR3 sequence (DNA): TGTGCCAGCAGTGAAGGGGCAGGGAGGATTGACTATGGCTACACCTTC. Translated, it gives CASSEGAGRIDYGYTF. Full variable domain (outside the CDR3, taken from reference TRBV2 and TRBJ1-2): EPEVTQTPSHQVTQMGQEVILRCVPISNHLYFYWYRQILGQKVEFLVSFYNNEISEKSEIFDDQFSVERPDGSNFTLKIRSTKLEDSAMYFCASSEGAGRIDYGYTFGSGTRLTVV.

This chain joins TRBV27 and TRBJ2-2; D may be TRBD2 (6 bases). Trimming removed 5 bases at V and 7 bases at J, with 17 bases between. CDR1 and CDR2 from the germline V gene are MNHEY and SMNVEV (reference sequence). The CDR3 is made up of 15 amino acids. CDR3 DNA sequence: TGTGCCAGCAGTCCTCTCACGGGACTGATCGGGGAGCTGTTTTTT. This sequence encodes CASSPLTGLIGELFF.

The chain uses TRBV18 and TRBJ1-5; the match to TRBD1 covers 9 bases. Trimming removed 3 bases from V and 3 bases from J; junction bases left unmatched: 3. Germline V gene lookup returns CDR1 KGHSH and CDR2 LQKENI. The CDR3 sequence is 15 residues long. The CDR3 DNA follows: TGTGCCAGCTCACCCCGGGACAGGGACAATCAGCCCCAGCATTTT. Protein sequence: CASSPRDRDNQPQHF.

The CDR3 DNA sequence: TGTGCCAGTAGTATCGAGGGGACTAGCTCCTACAATGAGCAGTTCTTC. This encodes CASSIEGTSSYNEQFF. The chain carries TRBV19 and TRBJ2-1; 8 bases are a match to TRBD2. Germline V CDR1 and CDR2: LNHDA, SQIVND (reference sequence). The CDR3 is 16 amino acids. With V trimmed by 3 bases and J by 0 bases, 4 bases remained unmatched.

The gene calls are TRBV11-2 and TRBJ1-1, with D perhaps matching TRBD1 (5 bases). The germline gives CDR1 SGHAT, CDR2 FQNNGV. V lost 10 bases and J 3 bases, leaving 18 bases between the germline ends. The CDR3 is 14 amino acids. The CDR3 sequence is CATGDAFRDTEAFF. CDR3 DNA sequence: TGTGCCACCGGGGACGCCTTCCGGGACACTGAAGCTTTCTTT.

The chain is built from TRBV28 and TRBJ2-5, with 7 bases identical to TRBD1. CDR3 length equals 17 residues. Germline values: CDR1 MDHEN, CDR2 SYDVKM. V lost 5 bases and J lost 3; bases outside the gene matches: 15. The CDR3 DNA follows: TGTGCCAGCAGTGATCCTACTTACCCAGGGACAGAAGAGACCCAGTACTTC. Encoded protein: CASSDPTYPGTEETQYF.

The V gene is TRBV5-1, the J gene TRBJ2-5; 10 nucleotides line up with TRBD1. The germline V gene has CDR1 SGHRS and CDR2 YFSETQ. The CDR3 has 16 residues. J was trimmed by 2 bases and V by 0 bases; bases with no gene match: 4. CDR3 amino acids: CASSLAGQGSQETQYF. CDR3 bases: TGCGCCAGCAGCTTGGCGGGACAGGGGTCGCAAGAGACCCAGTACTTC.

The CDR3 DNA reads TGTGCCAGCAGCGTAGAGGGGGGGAAGGCCGGGGAGCTGTTTTTT. Translation gives CASSVEGGKAGELFF. This sequence joins TRBV9 and TRBJ2-2, with a tentative D call TRBD2 (7 bases). Per germline, CDR1 SGDLS and CDR2 YYNGEE. The V end was cut by 0 bases, the J end by 6 bases, with 12 bases between. The CDR3 length is 15 residues.

V gene TRBV27 combines with J gene TRBJ2-1; TRBD2 agrees at 15 bases. Germline CDR1 is MNHEY and CDR2 is SMNVEV (reference sequence). J was trimmed by 9 bases and V by 4 bases; bases with no gene match: 4. CDR3 length: 15 residues. The CDR3 region has the DNA TGTGCCAGCAGTTACGGGACTAGCGGGAGGAGTGAGCAGTTCTTC. Its protein is CASSYGTSGRSEQFF.

The chain recombines TRBV11-2 with TRBJ2-1, with D maybe TRBD1 (5 bases). The CDR3 covers 13 residues. Germline V lookup: CDR1 SGHAT, CDR2 FQNNGV. V was clipped by 0 bases and J by 5 bases, with 5 bases between them. CDR3 in DNA: TGTGCCAGCAGCTTAGACAGGGACAATGAGCAGTTCTTC. Translation gives CASSLDRDNEQFF.

The V call is TRBV5-1, the J call TRBJ1-1; unclear D gene. The CDR3 loop spans 16 amino acids. V was trimmed by 4 bases and J by 1 base, leaving 17 bases between them. Germline CDR1 is SGHRS and CDR2 is YFSETQ. The CDR3: CASSPTLQGGNTEAFF. The DNA of the CDR3 is TGCGCCAGCAGCCCTACGTTACAAGGAGGGAACACTGAAGCTTTCTTT.

Only a few counts were recorded for this clone. In DNA, the CDR3 is TGTGCCACTGGGGGTCAGCGGGTGACCTACGAGCAGTACTTC. Translated: CATGGQRVTYEQYF. V and J are TRBV7-2 and TRBJ2-7; tentatively, D is TRBD2 (6 bases). Germline V lookup: CDR1 SGHTA, CDR2 FQGNSA. CDR3 length equals 14 residues. V gave up 10 bases and J gave up 2 bases, with 18 bases separating them.

V and J are TRBV6-5 and TRBJ1-2; possible D gene TRBD1, 5 bases. This CDR3 contains 15 residues. In germline, CDR1 is MNHEY, CDR2 SVGAGI. V was shortened by 2 bases and J by 0 bases, with 10 bases between the two germline ends. CDR3 sequence: CASSYGEQANYGYTF. The CDR3 coding sequence is TGTGCCAGCAGTTACGGGGAACAGGCTAACTATGGCTACACCTTC.

The table lists this clone with a count of one. The chain uses TRBV11-2 and TRBJ2-6; TRBD2 aligns across 12 bases. V trimming: 5 bases; J trimming: 3 bases; junction bases outside the gene matches: 8. Germline V gene lookup returns CDR1 SGHAT and CDR2 FQNNGV. This CDR3 contains 18 residues. Written as DNA, the CDR3 is TGTGCCAGCAGCCGGGGGCTAGCGGGAGGGAGTGGGGCCAACGTCCTGACTTTC. Translation gives CASSRGLAGGSGANVLTF.

V and J are TRBV7-6 and TRBJ1-4; D is unresolved. Trimming took 5 bases from V and 7 from J, leaving 17 bases between them. The CDR3 extends over 15 amino acids. Germline-derived CDR1 and CDR2 are SGHVS and FNYEAQ. In nucleotides, the CDR3 is TGTGCCAGCAGCCCGCGTAACGGGAGGAGTGAAAAACTGTTTTTT. Protein product: CASSPRNGRSEKLFF.

The rearrangement joins TRBV5-8 to TRBJ2-2; weak D call: TRBD2 (6 bases). Trimming pared 1 base from V and 4 bases from J, leaving 20 bases between. Per the germline V gene, CDR1 is SGHTS and CDR2 is YDEGEE. The CDR3 contains 18 residues. The CDR3 region is CASSLTTLAVSGTGELFF. The CDR3 region has the DNA TGTGCCAGCAGCTTGACAACCTTAGCGGTGAGCGGCACCGGGGAGCTGTTTTTT.

The J gene is TRBJ2-7, the V gene TRBV9; TRBD2 aligns across 11 bases. This CDR3 comprises 16 residues. Trimming took 2 bases from V and 6 from J; bases not matched to a gene: 10. Germline V gene sequence: CDR1 SGDLS, CDR2 YYNGEE. In nucleotides, the CDR3 is TGTGCCAGCAGCGTGGGGCGGGGGCTAGCGGGAGGCGAGCAGTACTTC. Residues: CASSVGRGLAGGEQYF. The whole variable domain, remainder taken from reference TRBV9 and TRBJ2-7, is DSGVTQTPKHLITATGQRVTLRCSPRSGDLSVYWYQQSLDQGLQFLIQYYNGEERAKGNILERFSAQQFPDLHSELNLSSLELGDSALYFCASSVGRGLAGGEQYFGPGTRLTVT.

The chain has TRBV25-1 and TRBJ1-2, with 7 bases identical to TRBD1. The CDR3 length is 12 residues. J gave up 8 bases and V 5 bases, and 5 bases lay outside the gene matches. Germline V CDR1 and CDR2: MGHDK, SYGVNS. The CDR3 region has the DNA TGTGCCAGCAGTTACCCGGACAGGGGCTACACCTTC. Its protein product is CASSYPDRGYTF.

The CDR3 loop is CASSLSSGRSYNEQFF. CDR3 nucleotides: TGTGCCAGCAGCTTGTCAAGCGGGAGGTCCTACAATGAGCAGTTCTTC. This chain links TRBV5-4 with TRBJ2-1; 9 bases are shared with TRBD2. The ends lost 1 base at V and 1 base at J; junction bases unmatched: 3. Germline assignment: CDR1 SGHNT and CDR2 YYREEE (reference sequence). The CDR3 is made up of 16 amino acids. Full variable domain (missing parts from reference TRBV5-4 and TRBJ2-1): ETGVTQSPTHLIKTRGQQVTLRCSSQSGHNTVSWYQQALGQGPQFIFQYYREEENGRGNFPPRFSGLQFPNYSSELNVNALELDDSALYLCASSLSSGRSYNEQFFGPGTRLTVL.

The V gene is TRBV4-2, the J gene TRBJ2-1; TRBD2 aligns across 11 bases. Germline lookup yields CDR1 LGHNA and CDR2 YNFKEQ. V lost 0 bases to trimming and J lost 4 bases; unmatched junction nucleotides: 8. The CDR3 runs 18 residues. The CDR3 loop reads CASSQEVRLAGLYNEQFF. In nucleotides, the CDR3 is TGTGCCAGCAGCCAAGAAGTAAGACTAGCGGGACTGTACAATGAGCAGTTCTTC.

The genes are TRBV19 and TRBJ1-1; TRBD1 matches at 10 bases. The CDR3 runs 14 residues. Per germline, CDR1 LNHDA and CDR2 SQIVND (reference sequence). Trimming removed 5 bases from V and 2 bases from J; junction bases left unmatched: 2. In DNA, the CDR3 is TGTGCCAGTAGTGTGACAGGGGGCAACACTGAAGCTTTCTTT. This gives the protein CASSVTGGNTEAFF.

The DNA for the CDR3 is TGTGCCAGCAGCCAAGAGAGGACAGGGGGCGCAGATACGCAGTATTTT. Translation gives CASSQERTGGADTQYF. This chain links TRBV4-2 with TRBJ2-3; 11 nucleotides align to TRBD1. V shed 0 bases and J 4 bases; nucleotides not matched to a gene: 3. The germline gives CDR1 LGHNA, CDR2 YNFKEQ. The CDR3 runs 16 residues.

The chain combines TRBV27 with TRBJ1-1, with D perhaps TRBD1 (5 bases). The CDR3 spans 16 residues. Germline values: CDR1 MNHEY, CDR2 SMNVEV (reference sequence). Trimming cost V 3 bases and J 1 base, with 15 bases left between them. In DNA, the CDR3 is TGTGCCAGCAGTTTTGAGAGGGGAAGGGGGAACACTGAAGCTTTCTTT. Translated: CASSFERGRGNTEAFF.

V usage is TRBV28 and J usage is TRBJ2-5, with TRBD1 matching over 8 bases. Unmatched junction bases numbered 9, after V lost 2 bases and J lost 1 base. Germline V gene data show CDR1 as MDHEN and CDR2 as SYDVKM. The CDR3 totals 17 residues. CDR3 protein: CASSLRQGPLIQETQYF. The CDR3 DNA follows: TGTGCCAGCAGTTTAAGACAGGGGCCCTTAATCCAAGAGACCCAGTACTTC.

This chain connects TRBV5-1 to TRBJ2-1; D possibly corresponds to TRBD2 (6 bases). Germline V gives CDR1 SGHRS, CDR2 YFSETQ. The V gene lost 4 bases and the J gene lost 15 bases, with 20 bases spanning the gap. CDR3 length: 13 residues. In nucleotides, the CDR3 is TGCGCCAGCAGCCCGTCGTCGGGGGAGGAAACGTTCTTC. Translation: CASSPSSGEETFF.

The J gene is TRBJ2-5, the V gene TRBV4-2, with a tentative D call TRBD2 (6 bases). The CDR3 covers 19 residues. CDR1 and CDR2 from the germline V gene are LGHNA and YNFKEQ. Trimming left V 1 base short and J 2 bases short, with 23 bases between. CDR3 sequence reads: CASSQGDWYGGLGQETQYF. In nucleotides, the CDR3 is TGTGCCAGCAGCCAAGGGGATTGGTATGGAGGGCTGGGACAAGAGACCCAGTACTTC.